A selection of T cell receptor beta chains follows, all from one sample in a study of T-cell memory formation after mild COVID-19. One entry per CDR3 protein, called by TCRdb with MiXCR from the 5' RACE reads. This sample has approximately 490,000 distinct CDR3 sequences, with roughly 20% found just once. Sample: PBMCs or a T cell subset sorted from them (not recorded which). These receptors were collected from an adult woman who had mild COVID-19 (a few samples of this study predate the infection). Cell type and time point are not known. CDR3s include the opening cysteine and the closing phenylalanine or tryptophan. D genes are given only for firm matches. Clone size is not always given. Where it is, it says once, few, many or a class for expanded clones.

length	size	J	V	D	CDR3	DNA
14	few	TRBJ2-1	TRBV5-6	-	CASSYLDRDNEQFF	TGTGCCAGCAGTTACCTGGACAGAGACAATGAGCAGTTCTTC
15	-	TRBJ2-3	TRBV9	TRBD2	CASSASGGADDTQYF	TGTGCCAGCAGTGCCAGCGGGGGGGCTGATGATACGCAGTATTTT
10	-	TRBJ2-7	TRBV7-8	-	CASSNVEQYF	TGTGCCAGCAGCAACGTCGAGCAGTACTTC
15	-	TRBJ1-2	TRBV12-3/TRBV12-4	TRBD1	CASSLGTGGYYGYTF	TGTGCCAGCAGCTTAGGGACAGGGGGCTACTATGGCTACACCTTC
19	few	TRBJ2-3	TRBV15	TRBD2	CATSRSGLAGGWGTDTQYF	TGTGCCACCAGCAGATCGGGACTAGCGGGAGGGTGGGGCACAGATACGCAGTATTTT
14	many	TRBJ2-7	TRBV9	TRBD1	CASSRQGLVYEQYF	TGTGCCAGCAGTAGACAGGGGCTAGTCTACGAGCAGTACTTC
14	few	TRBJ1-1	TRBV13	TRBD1	CASSFRTGYTEAFF	TGTGCCAGCAGCTTCAGGACAGGGTACACTGAAGCTTTCTTT
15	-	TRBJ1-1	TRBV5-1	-	CASSLGPNLGTEAFF	TGCGCCAGCAGCTTGGGTCCCAATCTAGGCACTGAAGCTTTCTTT
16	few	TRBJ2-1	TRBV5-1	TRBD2	CASSLDLADSYNEQFF	TGCGCCAGCAGCTTGGACCTAGCGGACTCCTACAATGAGCAGTTCTTC
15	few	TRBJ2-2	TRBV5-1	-	CASSLEGTDTGELFF	TGCGCCAGCAGCTTGGAGGGGACCGACACCGGGGAGCTGTTTTTT
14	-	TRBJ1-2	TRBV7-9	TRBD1	CASSLPGGANGYTF	TGTGCCAGCAGCTTGCCAGGGGGCGCGAATGGCTACACCTTC
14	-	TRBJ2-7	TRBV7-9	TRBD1	CASSSTGGPHEQYF	TGTGCCAGCAGCTCGACAGGGGGTCCCCACGAGCAGTACTTC
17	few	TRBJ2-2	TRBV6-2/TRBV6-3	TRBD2	CASRPTGTSGNTGELFF	TGTGCCAGCAGGCCGACGGGGACTAGCGGGAACACCGGGGAGCTGTTTTTT
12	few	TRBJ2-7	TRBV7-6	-	CASSSVFPEQYF	TGTGCCAGCAGCTCGGTCTTTCCCGAGCAGTACTTC
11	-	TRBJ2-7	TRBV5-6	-	CASSTKGEQYF	TGTGCCAGCAGCACGAAAGGCGAGCAGTACTTC
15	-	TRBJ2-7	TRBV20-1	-	CSARVPDTASYEQYF	TGCAGTGCTAGAGTACCGGACACCGCGAGCTACGAGCAGTACTTC
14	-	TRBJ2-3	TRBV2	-	CASSEAGNTDTQYF	TGTGCCAGCAGTGAAGCAGGGAACACAGATACGCAGTATTTT
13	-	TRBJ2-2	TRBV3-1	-	CASSQPGIGELFF	TGTGCCAGCAGCCAACCGGGTATCGGGGAGCTGTTTTTT
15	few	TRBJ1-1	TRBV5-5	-	CASSLSLGRNTEAFF	TGTGCCAGCAGCTTGTCCTTAGGGAGGAACACTGAAGCTTTCTTT
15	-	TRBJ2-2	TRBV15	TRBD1	CATPAGQGAGGELFF	TGTGCCACCCCCGCGGGACAGGGGGCGGGCGGGGAGCTGTTTTTT
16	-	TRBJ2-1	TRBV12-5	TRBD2	CASGGTSGTLYNEQFF	TGTGCTAGTGGGGGGACTAGCGGAACCCTTTACAATGAGCAGTTCTTC
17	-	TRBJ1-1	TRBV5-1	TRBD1	CASTPRGWDRANTEAFF	TGCGCCAGCACCCCCCGAGGGTGGGACAGGGCGAACACTGAAGCTTTCTTT
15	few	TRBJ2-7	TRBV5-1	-	CASSLDSLSSYEQYF	TGCGCCAGCAGCTTGGACAGCCTCAGCTCCTACGAGCAGTACTTC
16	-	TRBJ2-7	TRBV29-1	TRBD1	CSVESIGQGKNYEQYF	TGCAGCGTTGAATCCATCGGACAGGGGAAAAACTACGAGCAGTACTTC
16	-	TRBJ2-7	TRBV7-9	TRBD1	CASSAYRDRGAYEQYF	TGTGCCAGCAGCGCGTACCGGGACAGGGGGGCCTACGAGCAGTACTTC
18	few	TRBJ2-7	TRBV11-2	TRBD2	CASSLYFGGGGLAYEQYF	TGTGCCAGCAGCTTATATTTCGGAGGAGGAGGACTAGCCTACGAGCAGTACTTC
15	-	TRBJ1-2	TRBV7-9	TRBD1	CASSSLWTGSAGYTF	TGTGCCAGCAGCTCCCTCTGGACAGGTTCGGCCGGCTACACCTTC
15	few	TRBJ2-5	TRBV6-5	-	CASGVFGAGSETQYF	TGTGCCAGCGGGGTTTTCGGCGCGGGGTCAGAGACCCAGTACTTC
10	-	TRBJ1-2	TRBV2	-	CASSDGGYTF	TGTGCCAGCAGTGATGGTGGCTACACCTTC
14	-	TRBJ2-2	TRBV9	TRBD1	CASSTRTGSGELFF	TGTGCCAGCAGCACCCGGACAGGGAGCGGGGAGCTGTTTTTT
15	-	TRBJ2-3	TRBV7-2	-	CATLPGGRITDTQYF	TGTGCCACCCTCCCTGGGGGGAGGATAACAGATACGCAGTATTTT
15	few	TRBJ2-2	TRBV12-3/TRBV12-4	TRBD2	CASSHSGSNTGELFF	TGTGCCAGCAGCCATAGCGGGAGCAACACCGGGGAGCTGTTTTTT
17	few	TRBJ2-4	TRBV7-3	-	CASSLIVGAVAKNIQYF	TGTGCCAGCAGCTTAATCGTCGGAGCCGTAGCCAAAAACATTCAGTACTTC
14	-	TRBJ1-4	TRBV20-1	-	CSASSRVANEKLFF	TGCAGTGCTAGTTCGAGGGTAGCTAATGAAAAACTGTTTTTT
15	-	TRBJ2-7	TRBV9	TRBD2	CASSVGTSGPYEQYF	TGTGCCAGCAGCGTGGGGACTAGCGGGCCCTACGAGCAGTACTTC
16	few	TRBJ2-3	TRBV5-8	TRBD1	CASSLIRGQRTDTQYF	TGTGCCAGCAGCTTGATCAGGGGGCAGCGCACAGATACGCAGTATTTT
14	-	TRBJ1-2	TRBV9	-	CASSVEDRNYGYTF	TGTGCCAGCAGCGTGGAAGACAGGAACTATGGCTACACCTTC
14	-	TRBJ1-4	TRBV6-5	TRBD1	CASSAGQGSEKLFF	TGTGCCAGCAGTGCGGGACAGGGAAGCGAAAAACTGTTTTTT
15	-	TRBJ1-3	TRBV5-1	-	CASSTDGQRGNTIYF	TGCGCCAGCAGCACTGACGGACAGAGAGGAAACACCATATATTTT
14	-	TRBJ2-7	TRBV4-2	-	CASSQEGGHYEQYF	TGTGCCAGCAGCCAAGAGGGGGGGCACTACGAGCAGTACTTC
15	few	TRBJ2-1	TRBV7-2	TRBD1	CASSLGGGQGNEQFF	TGTGCCAGCAGCTTAGGAGGGGGACAGGGGAATGAGCAGTTCTTC
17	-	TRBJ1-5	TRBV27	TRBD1	CASSLYGTVYSNQPQHF	TGTGCCAGCAGTTTATACGGGACAGTCTATAGCAATCAGCCCCAGCATTTT